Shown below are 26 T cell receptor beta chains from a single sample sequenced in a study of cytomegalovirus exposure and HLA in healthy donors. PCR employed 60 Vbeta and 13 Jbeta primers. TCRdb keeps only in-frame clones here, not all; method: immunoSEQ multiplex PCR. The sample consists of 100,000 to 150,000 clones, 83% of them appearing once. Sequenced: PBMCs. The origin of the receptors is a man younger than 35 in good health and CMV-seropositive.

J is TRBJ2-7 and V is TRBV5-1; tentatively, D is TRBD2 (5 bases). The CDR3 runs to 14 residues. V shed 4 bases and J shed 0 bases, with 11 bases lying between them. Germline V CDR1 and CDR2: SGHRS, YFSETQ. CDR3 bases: TGCGCCAGCAGCCGGGATGGGAGCTCCTACGAGCAGTACTTC. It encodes CASSRDGSSYEQYF.

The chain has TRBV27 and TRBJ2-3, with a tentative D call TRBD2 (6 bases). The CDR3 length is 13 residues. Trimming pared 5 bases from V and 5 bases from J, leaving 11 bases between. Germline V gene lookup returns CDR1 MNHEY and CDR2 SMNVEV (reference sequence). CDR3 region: CASSTRAGDTQYF. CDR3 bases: TGTGCCAGCAGTACTCGAGCGGGAGATACGCAGTATTTT.

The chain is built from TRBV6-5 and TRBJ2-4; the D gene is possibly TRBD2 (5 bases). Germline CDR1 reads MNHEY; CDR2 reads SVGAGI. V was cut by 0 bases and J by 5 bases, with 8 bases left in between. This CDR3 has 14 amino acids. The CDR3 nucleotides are TGTGCCAGCAGTTACTCGAGGGAACAAAACATTCAGTACTTC. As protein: CASSYSREQNIQYF.

The CDR3 loop reads CASSPTGGTNTGELFF. For the CDR3, the DNA is TGCGCCAGCAGCCCGACAGGGGGAACGAACACCGGGGAGCTGTTTTTT. The chain recombines TRBV5-1 with TRBJ2-2; 9 nucleotides agree with TRBD1. With 4 bases clipped from V and 0 bases from J, the junction kept 4 bases outside the gene matches. Germline loops: CDR1 SGHRS, CDR2 YFSETQ. The CDR3 runs 16 residues.

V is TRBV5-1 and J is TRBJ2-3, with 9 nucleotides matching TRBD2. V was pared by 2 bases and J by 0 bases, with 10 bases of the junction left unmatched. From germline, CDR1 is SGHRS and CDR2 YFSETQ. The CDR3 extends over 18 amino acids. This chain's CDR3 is CASSFRSGGLSSTDTQYF. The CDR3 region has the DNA TGCGCCAGCAGCTTTCGAAGCGGGGGGCTTTCTAGCACAGATACGCAGTATTTT.

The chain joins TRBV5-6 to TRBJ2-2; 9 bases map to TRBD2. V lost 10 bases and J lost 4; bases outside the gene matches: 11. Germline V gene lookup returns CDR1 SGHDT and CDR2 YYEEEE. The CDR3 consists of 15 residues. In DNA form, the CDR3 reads TGTGCCTTCGGCCGGCTAGCGGGATTCACCGGGGAGCTGTTTTTT. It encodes CAFGRLAGFTGELFF.

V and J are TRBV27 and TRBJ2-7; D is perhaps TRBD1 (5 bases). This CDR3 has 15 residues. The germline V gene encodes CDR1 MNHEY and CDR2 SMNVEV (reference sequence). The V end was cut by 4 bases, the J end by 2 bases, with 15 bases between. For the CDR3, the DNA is TGTGCCAGCAGTTCCCTAGGGGAACGGACCTACGAGCAGTACTTC. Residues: CASSSLGERTYEQYF.

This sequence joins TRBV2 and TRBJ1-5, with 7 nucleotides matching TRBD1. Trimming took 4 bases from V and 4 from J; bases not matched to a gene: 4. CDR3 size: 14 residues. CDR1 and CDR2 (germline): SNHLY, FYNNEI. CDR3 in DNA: TGTGCCAGCAGTGGGGACAGTGCAAATCAGCCCCAGCATTTT. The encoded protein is CASSGDSANQPQHF.

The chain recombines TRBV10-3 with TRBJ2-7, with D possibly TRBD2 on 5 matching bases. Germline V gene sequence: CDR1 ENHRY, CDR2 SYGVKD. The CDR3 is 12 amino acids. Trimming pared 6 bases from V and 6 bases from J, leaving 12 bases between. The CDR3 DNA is TGTGCCATCAGAGAAAGCGGCCGCGAGCAGTACTTC. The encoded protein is CAIRESGREQYF.

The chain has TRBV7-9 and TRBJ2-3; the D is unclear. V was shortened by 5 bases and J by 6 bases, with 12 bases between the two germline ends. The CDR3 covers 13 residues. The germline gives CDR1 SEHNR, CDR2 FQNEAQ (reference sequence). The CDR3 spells CASSLTLEDTQYF. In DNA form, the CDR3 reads TGTGCCAGCAGCCTAACCCTGGAGGATACGCAGTATTTT. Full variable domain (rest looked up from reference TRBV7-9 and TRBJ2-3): DTGVSQNPRHKITKRGQNVTFRCDPISEHNRLYWYRQTLGQGPEFLTYFQNEAQLEKSRLLSDRFSAERPKGSFSTLEIQRTEQGDSAMYLCASSLTLEDTQYFGPGTRLTVL.

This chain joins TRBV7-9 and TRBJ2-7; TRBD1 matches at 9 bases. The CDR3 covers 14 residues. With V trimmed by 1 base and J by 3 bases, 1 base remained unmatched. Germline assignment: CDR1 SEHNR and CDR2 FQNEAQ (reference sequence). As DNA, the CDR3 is TGTGCCAGCAGCTTAGGGACAGGGGTCTACGAGCAGTACTTC. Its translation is CASSLGTGVYEQYF.

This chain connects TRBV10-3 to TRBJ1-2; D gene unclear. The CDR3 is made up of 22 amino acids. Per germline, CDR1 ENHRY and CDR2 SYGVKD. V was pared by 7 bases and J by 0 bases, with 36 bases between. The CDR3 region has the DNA TGTGCCATCAATCTTCTACCTTTGGATTGGGCCTCAACACTTTCCACTAACTATGGCTACACCTTC. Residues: CAINLLPLDWASTLSTNYGYTF.

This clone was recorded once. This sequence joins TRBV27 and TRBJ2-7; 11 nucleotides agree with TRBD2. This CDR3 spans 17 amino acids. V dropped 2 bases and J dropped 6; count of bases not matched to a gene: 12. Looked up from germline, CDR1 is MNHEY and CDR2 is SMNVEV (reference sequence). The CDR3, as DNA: TGTGCCAGCAGTTTAATAGCGGGGGGGCCACTATTCGGCGAGCAGTACTTC. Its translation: CASSLIAGGPLFGEQYF.

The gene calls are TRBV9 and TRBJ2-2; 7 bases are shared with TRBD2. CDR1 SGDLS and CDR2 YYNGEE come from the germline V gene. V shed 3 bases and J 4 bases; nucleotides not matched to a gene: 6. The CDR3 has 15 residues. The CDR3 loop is CASSDSGVGTGELFF. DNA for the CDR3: TGTGCCAGCAGCGACAGCGGGGTTGGCACCGGGGAGCTGTTTTTT.

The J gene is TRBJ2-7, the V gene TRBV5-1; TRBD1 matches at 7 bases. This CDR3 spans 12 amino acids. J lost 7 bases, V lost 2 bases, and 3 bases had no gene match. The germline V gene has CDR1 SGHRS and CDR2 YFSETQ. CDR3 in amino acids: CASSLQGKEQYF. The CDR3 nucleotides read TGCGCCAGCAGCTTACAGGGGAAAGAGCAGTACTTC.

As DNA, the CDR3 is TGTGCCAGCATCCCGGGACAGGGTGTAGATACGCAGTATTTT. Translated, it gives CASIPGQGVDTQYF. This rearrangement joins TRBV11-3 to TRBJ2-3, with TRBD1 matching 9 bases. From germline, CDR1 is SGHNT and CDR2 YENEEA. The CDR3 consists of 14 residues. The ends lost 7 bases at V and 5 bases at J; junction bases unmatched: 7.

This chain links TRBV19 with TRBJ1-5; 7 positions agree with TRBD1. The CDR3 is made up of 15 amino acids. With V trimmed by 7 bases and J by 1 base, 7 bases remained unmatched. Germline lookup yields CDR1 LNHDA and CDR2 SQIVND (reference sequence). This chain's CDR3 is CASTQTGISNQPQHF. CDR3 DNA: TGTGCCAGTACCCAGACAGGGATCAGCAATCAGCCCCAGCATTTT.

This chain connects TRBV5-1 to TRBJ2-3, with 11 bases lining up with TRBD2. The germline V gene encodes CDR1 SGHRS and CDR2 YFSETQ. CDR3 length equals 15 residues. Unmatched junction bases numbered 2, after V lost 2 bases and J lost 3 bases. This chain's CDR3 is CASSFLAGGTDTQYF. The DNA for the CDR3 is TGCGCCAGCAGCTTCCTAGCGGGGGGTACAGATACGCAGTATTTT.

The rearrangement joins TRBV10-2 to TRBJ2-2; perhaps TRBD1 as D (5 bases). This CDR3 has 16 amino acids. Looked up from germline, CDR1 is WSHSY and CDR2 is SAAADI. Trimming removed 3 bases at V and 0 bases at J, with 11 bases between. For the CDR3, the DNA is TGCGCCAGCAGTGAATTAGGGGTGTCGAACACCGGGGAGCTGTTTTTT. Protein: CASSELGVSNTGELFF.

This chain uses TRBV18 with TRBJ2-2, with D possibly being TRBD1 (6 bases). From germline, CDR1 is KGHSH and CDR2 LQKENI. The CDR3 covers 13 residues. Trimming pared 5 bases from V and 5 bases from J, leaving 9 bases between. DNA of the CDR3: TGTGCCAGCTCAGTCCAGGGGACCGGGGAGCTGTTTTTT. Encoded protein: CASSVQGTGELFF.

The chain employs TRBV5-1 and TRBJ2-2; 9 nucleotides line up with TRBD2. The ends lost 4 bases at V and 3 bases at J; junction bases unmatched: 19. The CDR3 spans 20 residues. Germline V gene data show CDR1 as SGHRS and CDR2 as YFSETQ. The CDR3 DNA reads TGCGCCAGCAGCGACCCCGGGACTAGCTCCTCGTTTTATGACACCGGGGAGCTGTTTTTT. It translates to CASSDPGTSSSFYDTGELFF.

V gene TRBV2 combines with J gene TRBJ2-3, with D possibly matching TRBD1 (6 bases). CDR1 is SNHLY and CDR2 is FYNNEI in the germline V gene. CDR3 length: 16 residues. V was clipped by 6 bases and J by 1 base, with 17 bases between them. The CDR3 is CASSHVDSRGTDTQYF. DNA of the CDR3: TGTGCCAGCAGCCACGTGGACAGCCGGGGCACAGATACGCAGTATTTT.

CDR3: CASSRTLAKGTDTQYF. In DNA form, the CDR3 reads TGTGCCAGTAGTAGAACCCTAGCTAAGGGCACAGATACGCAGTATTTT. V and J are TRBV19 and TRBJ2-3; D perhaps matches TRBD2 (5 bases). Germline-derived CDR1 and CDR2 are LNHDA and SQIVND (reference sequence). The CDR3 contains 16 residues. Trimming took 4 bases from V and 1 from J, leaving 15 bases between them. The full variable domain, its missing parts supplied by reference TRBV19 and TRBJ2-3, is DGGITQSPKYLFRKEGQNVTLSCEQNLNHDAMYWYRQDPGQGLRLIYYSQIVNDFQKGDIAEGYSVSREKKESFPLTVTSAQKNPTAFYLCASSRTLAKGTDTQYFGPGTRLTVL.

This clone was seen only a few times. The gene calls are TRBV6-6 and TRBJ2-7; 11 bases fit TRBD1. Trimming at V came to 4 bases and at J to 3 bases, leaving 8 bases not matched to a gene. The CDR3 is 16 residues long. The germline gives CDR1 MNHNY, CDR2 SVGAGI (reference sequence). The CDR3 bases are TGTGCCAGCAGTTCTGGACAGGGGGCCAGTATCTACGAGCAGTACTTC. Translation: CASSSGQGASIYEQYF.

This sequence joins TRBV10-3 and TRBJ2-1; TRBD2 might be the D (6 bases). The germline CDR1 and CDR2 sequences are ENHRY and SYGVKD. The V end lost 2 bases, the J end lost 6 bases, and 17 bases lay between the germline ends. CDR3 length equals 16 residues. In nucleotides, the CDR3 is TGTGCCATCAGTGAGCCTTCCTGGACTACGCCCAATGAGCAGTTCTTC. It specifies CAISEPSWTTPNEQFF.

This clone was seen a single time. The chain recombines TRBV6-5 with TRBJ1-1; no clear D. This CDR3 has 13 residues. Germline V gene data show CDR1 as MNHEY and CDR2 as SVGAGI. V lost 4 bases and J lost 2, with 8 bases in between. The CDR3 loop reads CASSLLANTEAFF. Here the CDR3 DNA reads TGTGCCAGCAGTTTACTCGCTAACACTGAAGCTTTCTTT.